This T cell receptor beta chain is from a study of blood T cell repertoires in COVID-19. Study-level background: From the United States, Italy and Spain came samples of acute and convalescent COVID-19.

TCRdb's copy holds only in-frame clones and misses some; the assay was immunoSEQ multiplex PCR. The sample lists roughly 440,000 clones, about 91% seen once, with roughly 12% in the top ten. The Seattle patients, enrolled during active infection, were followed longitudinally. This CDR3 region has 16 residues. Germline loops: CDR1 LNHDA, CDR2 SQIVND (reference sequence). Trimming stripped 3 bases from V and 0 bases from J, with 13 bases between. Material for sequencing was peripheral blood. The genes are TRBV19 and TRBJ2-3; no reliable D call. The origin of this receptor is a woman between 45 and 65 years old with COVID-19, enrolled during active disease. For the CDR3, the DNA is TGTGCCAGTAGTATGCGTTCATATTCTAGCACAGATACGCAGTATTTT. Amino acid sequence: CASSMRSYSSTDTQYF. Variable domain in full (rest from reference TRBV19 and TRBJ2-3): DGGITQSPKYLFRKEGQNVTLSCEQNLNHDAMYWYRQDPGQGLRLIYYSQIVNDFQKGDIAEGYSVSREKKESFPLTVTSAQKNPTAFYLCASSMRSYSSTDTQYFGPGTRLTVL.